This T cell receptor beta chain was obtained from a study of cytomegalovirus exposure and HLA in healthy donors. Study-wide results and limits: Reports credit the classifier with highly specific, highly sensitive diagnosis of cytomegalovirus status. Later analysis showed TCR association rates varying by HLA locus, highest for DRB1 and lowest for HLA-C. Later analysis demonstrated an association between a missense DCLRE1C variant and TCR beta V- and J-gene trimming. As confirmed in vitro, a few CMV-associated chains were specific for CMV antigens.

PCR amplification relied on 60 Vbeta primers (plus 13 Jbeta primers). Sequenced by immunoSEQ multiplex PCR; TCRdb stores in-frame clones only, minus some. The sample has about 90,000 clones; about 69% are singletons. As for this clone: The antigen remains unidentified.

CDR1 is SGHRS, CDR2 YFSETQ, per germline. The CDR3 sequence is 17 residues long. V lost 4 bases to trimming and J lost 2 bases; unmatched junction nucleotides: 13. This rearrangement joins TRBV5-1 to TRBJ2-3; 7 bases align to TRBD1. The receptor was isolated from a young woman in good health and CMV-seropositive. Material for sequencing was PBMCs. The CDR3 loop is CASSPTPTGNPTDTQYF. The CDR3 DNA follows: TGCGCCAGCAGCCCAACCCCGACAGGGAACCCCACAGATACGCAGTATTTT.